One sample yielded the 5 T cell receptor beta chains listed below, sequenced in a study of beta chain features in type 1 diabetes. Findings of the study overall: All four CD4+ subsets from Type 1 diabetes patients carried moderately but significantly shorter TCRB CDR3s.

Antigens of these TCRs are unknown. The investigators reverse transcribed all of the isolated RNA, so they sequenced expressed TCRB transcripts. Produced via immunoSEQ multiplex PCR; TCRdb's table is partial and in-frame only. The sample lists about 360,000 clones, about 12% occurring once. What was sequenced was naive CD4+ T cells from blood. Receptor source: a woman aged 18-30 years with type 1 diabetes.

The table lists this clone with a few counts. V is TRBV5-1 and J is TRBJ2-3; D is possibly TRBD1 (6 bases). The V gene lost 4 bases and the J gene lost 0 bases, with 12 bases spanning the gap. The CDR3 extends over 15 amino acids. CDR1 and CDR2 from the germline V gene are SGHRS and YFSETQ. The CDR3 DNA sequence: TGCGCCAGCAGCGCAAACAGGGCTAGCACAGATACGCAGTATTTT. It encodes CASSANRASTDTQYF.

The chain uses TRBV23-1 and TRBJ1-1; D not resolved. TRBV23-1 is reported as an ORF; its role is uncertain. The CDR3 spans 17 residues. V lost 0 bases, J lost 0 bases, and 14 bases lay in between. The CDR3 nucleotides are TGCGCCAGCAGTCAATCGATGTGGCCTTACATGAACACTGAAGCTTTCTTT. This codes for CASSQSMWPYMNTEAFF.

V gene TRBV30 combines with J gene TRBJ2-3; no reliable D call. Germline V lookup: CDR1 GTSNPN, CDR2 SVGIG (reference sequence). This CDR3 contains 14 residues. V lost 2 bases and J lost 2, with 11 bases in between. CDR3 in DNA: TGTGCCTGGAGTCCTCTATCGCTCACAGATACGCAGTATTTT. Protein: CAWSPLSLTDTQYF.

This clone was observed a few times. This rearrangement joins TRBV18 to TRBJ1-5, with 7 bases matching TRBD1. CDR1 KGHSH and CDR2 LQKENI come from the germline V gene. J was trimmed by 4 bases and V by 5 bases; bases with no gene match: 2. CDR3 length: 13 residues. As DNA, the CDR3 is TGTGCCAGCTCAGGGGACAGAAATCAGCCCCAGCATTTT. The encoded protein is CASSGDRNQPQHF.

The chain combines TRBV6-6 with TRBJ2-7, with 8 bases matching TRBD2. Germline V gives CDR1 MNHNY, CDR2 SVGAGI (reference sequence). CDR3 length equals 15 residues. V was clipped by 8 bases and J by 2 bases; unmatched bases: 11. The DNA for the CDR3 is TGTGCCAGCCGCCTGGGGCGGGAGGAAACCTACGAGCAGTACTTC. This sequence encodes CASRLGREETYEQYF.